Listed here are 3 T cell receptor beta chains from one sample, sequenced in a study of cytomegalovirus exposure and HLA in healthy donors. A multiplex PCR was run with 60 Vbeta primers and 13 Jbeta primers. Only in-frame clones appear in the TCRdb table, and some are missing; sequencing was by immunoSEQ multiplex PCR. Of about 170,000 clones in the sample, around 83% were seen once. The material sequenced was PBMCs. Receptors originate from a man between 25 and 39 years old in good health and CMV-seropositive.

The chain couples TRBV25-1 to TRBJ2-7; TRBD1 is a possible D gene (6 bases). Deletions cut 6 bases from V and 3 bases from J, with 15 bases between. CDR1 and CDR2 from the germline V gene are MGHDK and SYGVNS. The CDR3 has 14 amino acids. The CDR3 DNA reads TGTGCCAGCAGAACACAGGGTATCTTCTACGAGCAGTACTTC. Translated, it gives CASRTQGIFYEQYF.

This clone has a single count. This rearrangement joins TRBV4-1 to TRBJ1-2; 9 nucleotides agree with TRBD1. Per the germline V gene, CDR1 is MGHRA and CDR2 is YSYEKL. The CDR3 consists of 15 residues. With 5 bases clipped from V and 3 bases from J, the junction kept 7 bases outside the gene matches. CDR3: CASSWDRANDYGYTF. DNA for the CDR3: TGCGCCAGCAGCTGGGACAGGGCGAACGACTATGGCTACACCTTC.

A single count supports this clone. The chain couples TRBV11-3 to TRBJ2-3; 8 nucleotides line up with TRBD2. The CDR3 is 16 amino acids. In germline, CDR1 is SGHNT, CDR2 YENEEA. The V and J ends lost 1 base and 5 bases, in that order; junction bases with no gene match: 8. The CDR3 nucleotides read TGTGCCAGCAGCTTAGTGAACGGGAGGGCCGAAGATACGCAGTATTTT. It translates to CASSLVNGRAEDTQYF.